This entry lists 8 T cell receptor beta chains sequenced from one sample in a study of T cell repertoires in cytomegalovirus infection. TCRdb used MiXCR to reprocess the reads, holding one entry per CDR3 protein. The table has approximately 400,000 distinct CDR3 sequences, 31% seen once. Sequencing used PBMCs. The receptor set was obtained from a human donor in good health (CMV status not recorded). Some clones in this sample may be carry-over from other donors' samples.

This clonotype turned up a few times. CDR3 bases: TGTGCCAGCAGTTTTGACCCCGACAATCAGCCCCAGCATTTT. Translation gives CASSFDPDNQPQHF. The rearrangement joins TRBV28 to TRBJ1-5; the D is unclear. The V and J ends lost 3 bases and 3 bases respectively, with 9 bases between them. This CDR3 is built from 14 residues. Per the germline V gene, CDR1 is MDHEN and CDR2 is SYDVKM.

This clonotype came up once. The CDR3 ends on some other residue instead of the conserved phenylalanine or tryptophan, so this is likely a read error. V gene TRBV19 combines with J gene TRBJ2-7; 8 bases are a match to TRBD2. This CDR3 comprises 16 residues. Unmatched junction bases numbered 13, after V lost 6 bases and J lost 3 bases. Germline CDR1 reads LNHDA; CDR2 reads SQIVND (reference sequence). CDR3: CASSPEVGTSIYEQYL. For the CDR3, the DNA is TGTGCCAGTAGCCCTGAGGTCGGGACTAGTATCTACGAGCAGTACTTA.

This clonotype turned up a few times. This chain joins TRBV28 and TRBJ2-7; no clear D gene. The germline V gene encodes CDR1 MDHEN and CDR2 SYDVKM. Trimming removed 1 base from V and 2 bases from J, with 15 bases in between. The CDR3 is made up of 16 amino acids. The CDR3 region has the DNA TGTGCCAGCAGTTTATCAGGCACGGTGAAAACCTACGAGCAGTACTTC. It is translated as CASSLSGTVKTYEQYF.

Regarding this clonotype: A much larger clonotype is one base distant, so this may be a read error. The J gene is TRBJ2-5, the V gene TRBV11-2; 14 bases fit TRBD2. Trimming at V came to 4 bases and at J to 3 bases, leaving 1 base not matched to a gene. Germline V gives CDR1 SGHAT, CDR2 FQNNGV. The CDR3 covers 15 residues. CDR3 in amino acids: CASSSGLAGEETQYF. The CDR3 DNA is TGTGCCAGCAGCTCGGGACTAGCGGGGGAAGAGACCCAGTACTTC.

The chain couples TRBV5-5 to TRBJ2-3; D remains unclear. This CDR3 comprises 15 residues. Germline assignment: CDR1 SGHKS and CDR2 YYEKEE (reference sequence). Trimming removed 0 bases at V and 0 bases at J, with 8 bases between. DNA for the CDR3: TGTGCCAGCAGCTTGGGGACCACTAGCACAGATACGCAGTATTTT. Translated, it gives CASSLGTTSTDTQYF.

There are a few counts of this clonotype. The chain employs TRBV15 and TRBJ1-1; no definite D call. Per germline, CDR1 LNHNV and CDR2 YYDKDF (reference sequence). Trimming shortened V by 3 bases and J by 6 bases, and 14 bases separated the two germline ends. This CDR3 is built from 14 residues. CDR3 protein: CATSSHTKAPEAFF. In DNA, the CDR3 is TGTGCCACCAGCAGCCACACCAAGGCCCCTGAAGCTTTCTTT.

The rearrangement uses TRBV6-1 and TRBJ1-6; TRBD1 is a possible D gene (5 bases). The V gene's germline CDR1 is MNHNS and CDR2 SASEGT. This CDR3 has 15 amino acids. With 10 bases removed from V and 5 bases from J, the gap between germline ends came to 18 bases. The DNA for the CDR3 is TGTGCCATCATTTACGGGGGAAGGAATAATTCACCCCTCCACTTT. It codes for CAIIYGGRNNSPLHF.

Written as DNA, the CDR3 is TGTGCCAGCATGCCGGGACAGGGGTCGAGTACGCAGTATTTT. This sequence encodes CASMPGQGSSTQYF. The chain links TRBV18 to TRBJ2-3; 10 bases are a match to TRBD1. The CDR3 is 14 residues long. Looked up from germline, CDR1 is KGHSH and CDR2 is LQKENI. V dropped 8 bases and J dropped 8; count of bases not matched to a gene: 10.